This T cell receptor (beta chain) is from a study of shared clonotypes between healthy human individuals. The assay was immunoSEQ multiplex PCR, and TCRdb's table has in-frame clones only and misses some. The sample holds about 1 million clones, more than 60% seen once. This clone has ten or more counts. The CDR3 has 12 residues. Germline lookup yields CDR1 SGHVS and CDR2 FNYEAQ. Trimming removed 5 bases at V and 7 bases at J, with 11 bases between. Sequenced sample: memory CD4+ T cells sorted from blood. Sample subset: CD45RA-negative fraction. The chain has TRBV7-6 and TRBJ1-2; TRBD1 might be the D (6 bases). The TCR was taken from a man aged 18 to 35 in good health. The DNA for the CDR3 is TGTGCCAGCAGCCCAATAGGGGGTGGCTACACCTTC. Amino acid sequence: CASSPIGGGYTF.